One and the same sample provided the 15 T cell receptor beta chains below, sequenced in a study of regulatory T cells in long-lasting Graves disease. HTBI primers from iRepertoire and Arm-PCR of CDR3 regions yielded the TCR beta libraries. One entry per CDR3 protein results from TCRdb running MiXCR on the multiplex PCR reads. The table includes approximately 440,000 distinct CDR3 sequences, around 22% detected once. Noted time point: persistent/refractory GD, antithyroid drugs over 5 years with positive TRAb. The TCR library was made from RNA extracted from PBMCs. This specimen was peripheral blood mononuclear cells (PBMCs), taken when the disease was refractory, from a patient treated with antithyroid drugs. Receptors were obtained from a female donor with Graves disease.

As regards this clonotype: A much larger clone lies one base from this, so it may be a read error. Written as DNA, the CDR3 is TGTGCCAGCAGTGAATTCACAGGACCCACTGAAGCTCTCTTT. Translated, it gives CASSEFTGPTEALF. V usage is TRBV2 and J usage is TRBJ1-1, with a weak D call TRBD1 (5 bases). CDR3 length: 14 amino acids. Germline V gene lookup returns CDR1 SNHLY and CDR2 FYNNEI.

In its sample, this clonotype was seen a few times. The genes are TRBV6-2 or TRBV6-3 and TRBJ1-1; D remains unclear. V lost 4 bases, J lost 5 bases, and 5 bases lay in between. CDR1 and CDR2 from the germline V gene are MNHEY and SVGEGT. The CDR3 totals 11 residues. CDR3 DNA sequence: TGTGCCAGCAGTTTACAGACTGAAGCTTTCTTT. Protein: CASSLQTEAFF.

This clonotype was detected only a few times. This chain links TRBV20-1 with TRBJ1-6, with TRBD1 as a possible D gene (5 bases). The V end was cut by 3 bases, the J end by 4 bases, with 10 bases between. Germline lookup yields CDR1 DFQATT and CDR2 SNEGSKA (reference sequence). The CDR3 covers 14 residues. CDR3 nucleotide sequence: TGCAGTGCTAGGCCCGCAGGGTATAATTCACCCCTCCACTTT. Encoded protein: CSARPAGYNSPLHF.

The chain recombines TRBV29-1 with TRBJ1-1, with 7 bases identical to TRBD1. With V trimmed by 6 bases and J by 2 bases, 6 bases remained unmatched. The length of the CDR3 is 13 residues. In germline, CDR1 is SQVTM, CDR2 ANQGSEA. Here the CDR3 reads CSVRQGRNTEAFF. The CDR3 DNA is TGCAGCGTAAGACAGGGAAGAAACACTGAAGCTTTCTTT.

The gene calls are TRBV12-3 or TRBV12-4 and TRBJ2-7; 9 nucleotides align to TRBD1. V trimming: 7 bases; J trimming: 3 bases; junction bases outside the gene matches: 4. The CDR3 length is 13 residues. The CDR3 spells CASTMTGGYEQYF. Here the CDR3 DNA reads TGTGCCAGCACTATGACAGGGGGCTACGAGCAGTACTTC.

The chain recombines TRBV7-3 with TRBJ2-5, with TRBD2 matching 7 bases. The V gene end was trimmed by 1 base and the J gene end by 1 base; junction bases not matched to a gene: 3. There are 15 residues in the CDR3. Looked up from germline, CDR1 is SGHTA and CDR2 is FQGTGA. CDR3 DNA sequence: TGTGCCAGCAGCTTAAAGGGACTACCCCAAGAGACCCAGTACTTC. This gives the protein CASSLKGLPQETQYF.

This clonotype was recorded many times. The genes are TRBV12-3 or TRBV12-4 and TRBJ2-7; D may be TRBD2 (5 bases). Trimming removed 4 bases from V and 1 base from J, with 8 bases in between. CDR3 length equals 13 residues. In DNA, the CDR3 is TGTGCCAGCAGTTCAACTAGATCCTACGAGCAGTACTTC. It yields the protein CASSSTRSYEQYF.

This clonotype was observed at least ten times. This sequence joins TRBV28 and TRBJ1-5, with D possibly matching TRBD1 (5 bases). The CDR3 has 20 amino acids. The V gene's germline CDR1 is MDHEN and CDR2 SYDVKM. Trimming left V 6 bases short and J 0 bases short, with 27 bases between. The CDR3 region has the DNA TGTGCCAGCAGGACGCAGGGAAGGCGACGAGAGTTCAATAGCAATCAGCCCCAGCATTTT. Translating it yields CASRTQGRRREFNSNQPQHF.

V usage is TRBV7-9 and J usage is TRBJ2-7; 7 nucleotides line up with TRBD2. V shed 3 bases, J shed 2 bases, and the junction held 13 bases outside the gene matches. Germline values: CDR1 SEHNR, CDR2 FQNEAQ (reference sequence). There are 17 residues in the CDR3. CDR3 DNA: TGTGCCAGCAGCTTTCTTCTTGCGCGGGAGAGACCCTACGAGCAGTACTTC. Protein sequence: CASSFLLARERPYEQYF.

The V gene is TRBV3-1, the J gene TRBJ2-3; 11 nucleotides line up with TRBD2. Germline-derived CDR1 and CDR2 are LGHDT and YNNKEL (reference sequence). The ends lost 6 bases at V and 4 bases at J; junction bases unmatched: 6. The CDR3 runs 15 residues. The CDR3 DNA reads as TGTGCCAGCAGACTCGGACTAGCGGGTGCAGATACGCAGTATTTT. It is translated as CASRLGLAGADTQYF.

In this sample, this clonotype turned up once. The chain uses TRBV7-8 and TRBJ2-1, with TRBD2 identical over 10 bases. CDR1 and CDR2 (germline): SGHVS, FQNEAQ. J lost 6 bases, V lost 5 bases, and 7 bases had no gene match. The CDR3 runs to 15 residues. The DNA for the CDR3 is TGTGCCAGCAGCCCCGAGGGACTAGCGCGCAATGAGCAGTTCTTC. It encodes CASSPEGLARNEQFF.

This clonotype was counted ten times or more. V and J are TRBV20-1 and TRBJ1-1, with a tentative D call TRBD1 (5 bases). Germline V gene data show CDR1 as DFQATT and CDR2 as SNEGSKA (reference sequence). The ends were cut back, 0 bases at V and 1 base at J, with 12 bases in the middle. The CDR3 totals 15 residues. CDR3 DNA: TGCAGTGCTAGAGATTGGGGGGGGACGAACACTGAAGCTTTCTTT. Translating it yields CSARDWGGTNTEAFF.

The V and J genes are TRBV7-2 and TRBJ2-1; D is unresolved. CDR1 is SGHTA and CDR2 is FQGNSA in the germline V gene. V was cut by 5 bases and J by 0 bases, with 11 bases left in between. This CDR3 has 15 amino acids. The CDR3 DNA follows: TGTGCCAGCAGCCCACGAGCAAGCTCCTACAATGAGCAGTTCTTC. Translating gives CASSPRASSYNEQFF.

Remarks on this clonotype: Just one base apart from a much larger clone, this may be a read error. The genes are TRBV12-3 or TRBV12-4 and TRBJ2-2, with TRBD2 matching over 9 bases. This CDR3 is 14 amino acids long. Here the CDR3 reads CASRLAGAGGELFF. DNA for the CDR3: TGTGCCAGCAGATTAGCGGGAGCGGGCGGGGAGCTGTTTTTT.

This clonotype was detected only a few times. V usage is TRBV20-1 and J usage is TRBJ2-7; TRBD2 agrees at 7 bases. This CDR3 comprises 13 residues. Germline loops: CDR1 DFQATT, CDR2 SNEGSKA (reference sequence). With 6 bases clipped from V and 3 bases from J, the junction kept 8 bases outside the gene matches. Here the CDR3 reads CSAKGLDLYEQYF. DNA of the CDR3: TGCAGTGCCAAAGGACTAGACCTCTACGAGCAGTACTTC.